Presented here are 7 T cell receptor beta chains from one specimen sequenced in a study of memory CD4+ T cells and cytomegalovirus serostatus. The sort gate was single viable CD3+CD4+CD8-CD45RO+ cells for memory CD4+ T cells. Using immunoSEQ multiplex PCR, the repertoire was profiled, and TCRdb retains in-frame clones only, with some absent. The data contain some 64,000 clones, 82% of them seen just once; the ten biggest clones take up 0.88%. Sequences were obtained from memory CD4+ T cells from blood. The source is an adult in good health and CMV-seronegative.

This chain links TRBV11-1 with TRBJ2-1; 10 bases match TRBD2. With 6 bases clipped from V and 8 bases from J, the junction kept 7 bases outside the gene matches. CDR3 length: 14 residues. Per the germline V gene, CDR1 is SGHAT and CDR2 is FQDESV (reference sequence). The DNA of the CDR3 is TGTGCCAGCAGGCCGGGACTAGCGTTCCATGAGCAGTTCTTC. Its protein product is CASRPGLAFHEQFF.

DNA of the CDR3: TGTGCCAGCAGCCACACTAGAAGTCTCACAGATACGCAGTATTTT. Its translation is CASSHTRSLTDTQYF. This chain links TRBV13 with TRBJ2-3; D might be TRBD2 (5 bases). CDR1 and CDR2 from the germline V gene are PRHDT and FYEKMQ (reference sequence). This CDR3 comprises 15 residues. Deletions cut 5 bases from V and 2 bases from J, with 14 bases between.

The chain has TRBV5-6 and TRBJ1-5; D perhaps matches TRBD1 (6 bases). CDR1 is SGHDT and CDR2 is YYEEEE in the germline V gene. The CDR3 consists of 15 residues. Trimming left V 0 bases short and J 4 bases short, with 11 bases between. CDR3 sequence reads: CASSLAGGRNQPQHF. In DNA form, the CDR3 reads TGTGCCAGCAGCTTGGCCGGGGGCCGGAATCAGCCCCAGCATTTT. The variable domain in full, completed from reference TRBV5-6 and TRBJ1-5, reads DAGVTQSPTHLIKTRGQQVTLRCSPKSGHDTVSWYQQALGQGPQFIFQYYEEEERQRGNFPDRFSGHQFPNYSSELNVNALLLGDSALYLCASSLAGGRNQPQHFGDGTRLSIL.

This chain links TRBV19 with TRBJ2-5; D gene ambiguous. The CDR3 runs to 14 residues. The V gene lost 0 bases and the J gene lost 5 bases, with 10 bases spanning the gap. The germline V gene has CDR1 LNHDA and CDR2 SQIVND (reference sequence). CDR3 amino acids: CASSIDPLTETQYF. CDR3 bases: TGTGCCAGTAGTATAGATCCACTGACGGAGACCCAGTACTTC.

A word on this clone: Other DNA sequences within the sample encode an identical CDR3. V usage is TRBV6-1 and J usage is TRBJ1-1, with D hard to call. The V and J ends lost 6 bases and 4 bases respectively, with 9 bases between them. The CDR3 is made up of 12 amino acids. CDR1 is MNHNS, CDR2 SASEGT, per germline. DNA for the CDR3: TGTGCCAGCAGCTTCTTGGGCACTGAAGCTTTCTTT. Its protein product is CASSFLGTEAFF.

This rearrangement joins TRBV6-5 to TRBJ1-1, with D tentatively TRBD1 (6 bases). The V gene's germline CDR1 is MNHEY and CDR2 SVGAGI. The CDR3 is 13 residues long. V was clipped by 2 bases and J by 7 bases, with 11 bases between them. The CDR3 DNA is TGTGCCAGCAGTTACCGGGGGCAAGGTGAAGCTTTCTTT. Its protein is CASSYRGQGEAFF.

This rearrangement joins TRBV9 to TRBJ2-5; TRBD2 matches 12 bases. CDR1 is SGDLS, CDR2 YYNGEE, per germline. V trimming: 3 bases; J trimming: 0 bases; junction bases outside the gene matches: 6. The CDR3 has 17 amino acids. This CDR3 is CASSAGLAGNNQETQYF. Here the CDR3 DNA reads TGTGCCAGCAGCGCCGGACTAGCGGGGAATAACCAAGAGACCCAGTACTTC.